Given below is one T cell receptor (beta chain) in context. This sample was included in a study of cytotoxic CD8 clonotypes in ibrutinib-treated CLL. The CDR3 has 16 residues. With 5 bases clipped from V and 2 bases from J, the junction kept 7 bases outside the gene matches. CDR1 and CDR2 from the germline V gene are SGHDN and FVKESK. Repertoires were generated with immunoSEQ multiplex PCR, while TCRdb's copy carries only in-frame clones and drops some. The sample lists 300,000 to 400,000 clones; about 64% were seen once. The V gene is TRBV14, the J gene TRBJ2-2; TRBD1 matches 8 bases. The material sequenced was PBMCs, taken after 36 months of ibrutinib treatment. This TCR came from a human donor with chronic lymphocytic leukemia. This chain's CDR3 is CASSYRGTLNTGELFF. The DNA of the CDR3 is TGTGCCAGCAGCTACAGGGGGACCCTAAACACCGGGGAGCTGTTTTTT.